The clone carrying this T cell receptor (beta chain) was seen ten or more times. No antigen is known for it. Amplification of TCR beta CDR3 regions used RNA as the template. The primer set for the first-round RT-PCR of the TCR CDR3 was HTBI. TCRdb redid the calling of the multiplex PCR reads with MiXCR, one entry per CDR3 protein. The profile covers over 250,000 distinct CDR3 sequences, with about 20% appearing a single time and around 64% taken by the ten largest. This sample was included in a study of T cells in Graves' hyperthyroidism and ophthalmopathy. Exclusion of patients followed from uncontrolled infection, other autoimmune disease, pregnancy or lactation. Trimming cost V 6 bases and J 8 bases; bases outside gene matches: 4. CDR3 length equals 12 residues. CDR1 KGHSH and CDR2 LQKENI come from the germline V gene. General observations from the study: Median prediction lead before ophthalmopathy onset was 6.5 months with the model. In simple terms, a model built on 13 V-J features told ophthalmopathy apart from stable hyperthyroidism. Within blood appeared most thyroid clonotypes that had expanded above 0.001.

The V call is TRBV18, the J call TRBJ1-2; 9 bases line up with TRBD1. The source material was blood. This clonotype was sampled from a man aged 30 to 45 with Graves' ophthalmopathy. CDR3 bases: TGTGCCAGCTCCGTGGACAGGGGAGGCTACACCTTC. This encodes CASSVDRGGYTF.